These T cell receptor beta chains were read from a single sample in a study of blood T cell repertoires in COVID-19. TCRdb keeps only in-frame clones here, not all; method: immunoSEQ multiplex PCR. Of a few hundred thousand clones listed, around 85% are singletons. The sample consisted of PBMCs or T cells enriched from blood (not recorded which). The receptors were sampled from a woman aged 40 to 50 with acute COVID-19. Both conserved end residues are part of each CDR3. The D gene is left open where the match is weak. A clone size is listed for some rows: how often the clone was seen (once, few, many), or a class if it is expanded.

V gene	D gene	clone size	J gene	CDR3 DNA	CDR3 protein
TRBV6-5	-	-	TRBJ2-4	TGTGCCAGCAGCCGACAGGTAGCCAAAAACATTCAGTACTTC	CASSRQVAKNIQYF
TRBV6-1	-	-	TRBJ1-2	TGTGCCAGCAGTGATCAACAGGGAGCCGGAAGGGACTATGGCTACACCTTC	CASSDQQGAGRDYGYTF
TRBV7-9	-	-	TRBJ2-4	TGTGCCAGCAGCTTAGTAGAAGCAGGGAAAAACATTCAGTACTTC	CASSLVEAGKNIQYF
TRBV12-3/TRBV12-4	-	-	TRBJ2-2	TGTGCCAGCAGTTTTACGCTCACAGGGGAGCTGTTTTTT	CASSFTLTGELFF
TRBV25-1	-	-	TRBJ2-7	TGTGCCAGCAGTGCAACAAAGGGGGGGGTGGTGCAGTACTTC	CASSATKGGVVQYF
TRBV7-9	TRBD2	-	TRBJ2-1	TGTGCCAGCAGCTTATCCGCTCTGGGGGGGTACGGCAATGAGCAGTTCTTC	CASSLSALGGYGNEQFF
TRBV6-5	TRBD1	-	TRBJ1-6	TGTGCCAGCAGTTACCGGACAGGCCAGGATTCACCCCTCCACTTT	CASSYRTGQDSPLHF
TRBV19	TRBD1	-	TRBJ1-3	TGTGCCAGTAGTCCCGACAGGGGGCTTGGTGGAAACACCATATATTTT	CASSPDRGLGGNTIYF
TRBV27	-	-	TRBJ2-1	TGTGCCAGCAGAGGACAGGGAGGGAATGAGCAGTTCTTC	CASRGQGGNEQFF
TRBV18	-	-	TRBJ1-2	TGTGCCAGCTCCTCAGATACCTATGGCTACACCTTC	CASSSDTYGYTF
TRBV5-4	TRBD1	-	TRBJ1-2	TGTGCCAGCAGCTCCGAGACCCGGAGACAGGGGGCGAATGGCTACACCTTC	CASSSETRRQGANGYTF
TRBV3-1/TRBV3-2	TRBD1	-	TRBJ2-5	TGTGCCAGCACCTACGGGACAGAGGAGACCCAGTACTTC	CASTYGTEETQYF
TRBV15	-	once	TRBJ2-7	TGTGCCACCAGCAGAGATCTCTGGGCTTCCTACGAGCAGTACTTC	CATSRDLWASYEQYF
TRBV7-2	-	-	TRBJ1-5	TGTGCCAGCAGCCCCTTTAGCAATCAGCCCCAGCATTTT	CASSPFSNQPQHF
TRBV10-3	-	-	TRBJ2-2	TGTGCCATCAGTACTACGGTAGCATCCGCCGGGGAGCTGTTTTTT	CAISTTVASAGELFF
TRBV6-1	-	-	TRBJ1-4	TGTGCCAGCAGTGAACAGGGAAGGGAAAAACTGTTTTTT	CASSEQGREKLFF
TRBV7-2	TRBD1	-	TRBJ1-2	TGTGCCAGCGGACCATGGGACAGGATACATGGCTACACCTTC	CASGPWDRIHGYTF
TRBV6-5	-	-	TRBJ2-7	TGTGCCGGGGGGGCGACAGGGGTCTACCACGAGCAGTACTTC	CAGGATGVYHEQYF
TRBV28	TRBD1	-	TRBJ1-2	TGTGCCAGCGGCGTGCTGTATGACAGGGGCCTTAACTATGGCTACACCTTC	CASGVLYDRGLNYGYTF
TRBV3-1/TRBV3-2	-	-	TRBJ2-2	TGTGCCAGCAAGGTAGACCGGCGAGGCGGGGAGCTGTTTTTT	CASKVDRRGGELFF
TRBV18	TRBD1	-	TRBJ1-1	TGTGCCAGCTCACCACAAACAGGGGGAGGTAGCACTGAAGCTTTCTTT	CASSPQTGGGSTEAFF
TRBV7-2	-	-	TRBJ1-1	TGTGCCAGCAGCTTACGCCAGGGGCGCGCTGAAGCTTTCTTT	CASSLRQGRAEAFF
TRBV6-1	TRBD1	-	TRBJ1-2	TGTGCCAGCAGTTCGGGACAGGGCCACTATGGCTACACCTTC	CASSSGQGHYGYTF
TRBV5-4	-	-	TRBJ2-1	TGTGCCAGCAGCCCGGAGTCGTCCTACAATGAGCAGTTCTTC	CASSPESSYNEQFF
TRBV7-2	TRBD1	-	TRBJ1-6	TGTGCCAGCAGCCACGGACAGGGATTTGATTCACCCCTCCACTTT	CASSHGQGFDSPLHF
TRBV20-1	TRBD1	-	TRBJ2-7	TGCAGTGCTAGTCCCCAACAGGGGGCCCTTTACGAGCAGTACTTC	CSASPQQGALYEQYF
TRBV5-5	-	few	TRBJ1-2	TGTGCCAGCAGCCCGATGGGGGAGGGGACGTTCTATGGCTACACCTTC	CASSPMGEGTFYGYTF
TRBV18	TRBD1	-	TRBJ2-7	TGTGCCAGCTCACCAGGAGACAGGGGCACCCACGAGCAGTACTTC	CASSPGDRGTHEQYF
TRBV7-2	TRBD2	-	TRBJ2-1	TGTGCCAGCAGCTTAGGGGGACTAGCGGGACGTGAGGAGCAGTTCTTC	CASSLGGLAGREEQFF
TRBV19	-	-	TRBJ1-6	TGTGCCACCCAGGTAGGGGGTAGGAATTCACCCCTCCACTTT	CATQVGGRNSPLHF
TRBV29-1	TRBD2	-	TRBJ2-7	TGCAGCGTTGAAGATCGAGCGGGAGGGTTCCTTTGGGAGCAGTACTTC	CSVEDRAGGFLWEQYF
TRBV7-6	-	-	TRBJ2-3	TGTGCCAGCAGCTTAATGGGCGGGATCCCCGATACGCAGTATTTT	CASSLMGGIPDTQYF
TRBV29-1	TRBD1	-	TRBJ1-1	TGCAGCGCCCTGGACAGGGGGTATATGGACACTGAAGCTTTCTTT	CSALDRGYMDTEAFF
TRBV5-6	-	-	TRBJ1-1	TGTGCCAGCAGCTTTTTCCAAAAGAACACTGAAGCTTTCTTT	CASSFFQKNTEAFF
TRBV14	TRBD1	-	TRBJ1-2	TGTGCCAGCAGCCCCCTAGACAGGGGCTATGGCTACACCTTC	CASSPLDRGYGYTF
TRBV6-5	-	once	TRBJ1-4	TGTGCCAGCAGTTACCAGGGTTATAATGAAAAACTGTTTTTT	CASSYQGYNEKLFF
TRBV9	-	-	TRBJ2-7	TGTGCCAGCAGCCTCCGGGACTTCTCCTACGAGCAGTACTTC	CASSLRDFSYEQYF
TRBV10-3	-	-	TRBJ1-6	TGTGCCATCACCCAGGGCACTCTGGCGGATAATTCACCCCTCCACTTT	CAITQGTLADNSPLHF
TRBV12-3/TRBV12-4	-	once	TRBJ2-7	TGTGCCAGCAGTTTATCAGGATCCTACGAGCAGTACTTC	CASSLSGSYEQYF
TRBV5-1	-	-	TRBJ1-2	TGCGCCAGCAGACCTACAGCGGATTCCTATGGCTACACCTTC	CASRPTADSYGYTF
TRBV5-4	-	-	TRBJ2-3	TGTGCCAGCAGCTTGCGGGGAGGGGGGATAGATACGCAGTATTTT	CASSLRGGGIDTQYF
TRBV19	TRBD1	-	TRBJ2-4	TGTGCCAGTAGCCCCGGGACAGGCGATCTAGCCAAAAACATTCAGTACTTC	CASSPGTGDLAKNIQYF
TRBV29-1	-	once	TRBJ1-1	TGCAGCGTTCGAGATAACACTGAAGCTTTCTTT	CSVRDNTEAFF
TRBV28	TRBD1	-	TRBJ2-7	TGTGCCAGCAGTCCTGACATGACAGGGGGCGCGTTCGAGCAGTACTTC	CASSPDMTGGAFEQYF
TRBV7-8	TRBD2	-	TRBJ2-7	TGTGCCAGCAGCTTAGCTACTAGCGGAACCTACGAGCAGTACTTC	CASSLATSGTYEQYF
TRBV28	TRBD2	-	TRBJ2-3	TGTGCCAGCAGTTTGACTAGCGGGAGCCCCTCGCAGTATTTT	CASSLTSGSPSQYF
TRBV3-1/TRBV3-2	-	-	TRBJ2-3	TGTGCCAGCAGCCAAGATCGTTCCCGTACAGATACGCAGTATTTT	CASSQDRSRTDTQYF
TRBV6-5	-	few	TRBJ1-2	TGTGCCAGCAGTTCCCCGGGACTCAGGAGCTACACCTTC	CASSSPGLRSYTF
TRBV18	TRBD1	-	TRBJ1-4	TGTGCCAGCTCATCCCGGACAGGGGATGCCACTAATGAAAAACTGTTTTTT	CASSSRTGDATNEKLFF
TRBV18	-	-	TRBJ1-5	TGTGCCAGCTCACCACCGGTCGGGGAAAACAATCAGCCCCAGCATTTT	CASSPPVGENNQPQHF
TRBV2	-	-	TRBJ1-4	TGTGCCAGCAGACTACAGGGAGCGAGTGGTCATAATGAAAAACTGTTTTTT	CASRLQGASGHNEKLFF